The present TCR beta chain was sequenced within a study of cytomegalovirus exposure and HLA in healthy donors (dated by TCRdb to about 2017). With respect to the entire study: According to an earlier analysis of around 600 of the donors, 200 million or so T cells yielded some 110 million unique TCR beta sequences and less than 300 Gb of sequence data. An early release covering roughly 640 HLA-typed donors comprised 250 to 350 gigabases of sequencing data and 85 million or so unique TCR sequences. Of the roughly 400 genotyped donors, around 81% fell in the genetic ancestry cluster associated with self-reported Caucasian donors. The study aimed to test whether cataloging public T cell receptors could reveal signatures of past pathogen exposure. The study profiled the T cell repertoires of about 720 subjects by immunosequencing and related them to cytomegalovirus serostatus. Along with the 666-subject first cohort, a separate validation cohort of some 130 different subjects was used. High-throughput TCR immunosequencing, statistical association of individual TCRs with disease status, and machine learning were combined to predict cytomegalovirus infection status. To study patterns of TCR occurrence, a later analysis re-analyzed previously published TCR beta repertoires from hundreds of donors and added high-resolution HLA genotyping. In the later analysis, no new phenotypic data were used to find candidate immune exposures; instead, reliance was placed on TCR beta sequences and their occurrence across donors. An earlier analysis of 587 of the donors used high-throughput TCR beta sequencing to judge whether each TCR beta V gene segment behaved as functional or pseudogenic. Donor age, sex, ethnicity and CMV serostatus were collected together with the repertoire data. Genome-wide SNP genotypes for about 60% of the 666 donors were used in a later genetic analysis, which treated that subset as a discovery cohort. Every repertoire in the discovery cohort had been generated on one and the same sequencing platform. Class I and class II HLA loci were covered by the typing at four-digit resolution. Typing coverage varied by locus: roughly 620-630 donors for A, B, C, DRB1 and DQB1; around 560 for DQA1; over 600 for DPA1; roughly 470 for DPB1. Because of strong linkage in the cohort, a few DR-DQ haplotypes were treated as single units for association and clustering. Among around 400 genotyped donors of the cohort, an average of around 250,000 unique TCR beta nucleotide sequences was sequenced per donor, of which about 18% were non-productive.

Trimming removed 8 bases from V and 5 bases from J, leaving 10 bases between the germline ends. The germline V gene (reference sequence) yields LNHDA for CDR1 and SQIVND for CDR2. Taken from cysteine to phenylalanine, the CDR3 has 12 residues. The sequence is cut down to CDR3 DNA, 36 bases in frame from base 1. The cohort comprised some 680 healthy bone marrow donors. At the time of sampling, every cohort member was nominally healthy, though immune exposures that went unrecorded were likely present. The donor was CMV seropositive and belonged to the group of a few hundred seropositive cohort members. A peripheral blood sample was provided by each donor, and peripheral blood mononuclear cells were used for TCR beta sequencing. Genomic DNA extraction from the blood cell samples was performed with the Qiagen DNeasy Blood Extraction Kit. Libraries were constructed by the immunoSEQ multiplex PCR assay. For the multiplex PCR, a mixture combining 60 forward primers for TCR Vbeta segments and 13 reverse primers for TCR Jbeta segments was used. Amplification of the CDR3 region of rearranged TCR beta genes was performed with a multiplex PCR assay on genomic DNA. Amplified TCR beta libraries were sequenced as 87-base-pair reads on the Illumina HiSeq System. The authors processed their data as follows. Across the 666 repertoires, a later analysis counted approximately 75 million unique TCR beta chains, roughly 11 million of which were shared by at least two donors. To remove PCR and sequencing errors, raw reads were error-corrected and collapsed into unique sequences using a nearest-neighbor algorithm that merged closely related sequences. CDR3 sequences were aligned to IMGT reference sequences to assign V, D and J gene segments. For a sequence to be retained, at least a six-nucleotide match to both a V gene segment and a J gene segment was required. A rearrangement counted as productive if the CDR3 had no stop codons and remained in frame with V and J, and every other rearrangement counted as non-productive. CDR3 was defined according to IMGT convention as the region running from the second conserved V-encoded cysteine to the conserved J-encoded phenylalanine. Sequences without an unambiguous match to a single V gene segment were excluded from the earlier analysis of several hundred of the donors. An earlier analysis of just under 600 of the donors called V segments functional above 56.7% productive rearrangements and segregating when the between-donor standard deviation exceeded 5%. To diagnose cytomegalovirus status from the catalog of TCR beta chain sequences, a statistical classification framework was built. A later analysis assigned V and J genes by comparing TCR nucleotide sequences with IMGT/GENE-DB human TR gene sequences. The TCRdist pipeline was used in a later analysis to assign CDR3 sequences and most-parsimonious VDJ recombination scenarios. In a later analysis, every TCR beta chain was defined by the combination of its CDR3 amino acid sequence and its V-gene family, and reads without a unique V-gene family were dropped. As a way to deal with suspected cross-contamination and a sequencing artifact, a later analysis dropped approximately 590 nucleotide sequences that were highly shared and had low generation probability. For each public chain, a later analysis derived a clonal expansion index from normalized ranks of inferred template counts within each repertoire. Generation probabilities in a later analysis came from a VDJ recombination model fitted to out-of-frame rearrangements, and those results were checked against IGoR. In a later analysis, hypergeometric tests were used to score TCR-TCR, TCR-HLA and TCR-CMV co-occurrence, with a repertoire-size bias correction applied to TCR pairs. In a later analysis, false discovery rates were estimated by permuting HLA or CMV assignments 20 times. In a later analysis, co-occurring TCRs were grouped using DBSCAN, with TCRdist sequence similarity added in when clustering inside HLA-allele-positive subsets. Repertoires with fewer than 30,000 or more than 120,000 public chains, plus five repertoires with anomalous nucleotide sharing, were excluded from co-occurrence clustering. TCRdb's version of the immuneACCESS table is confined to in-frame rearrangements and falls short of the full clone set. An unresolved V gene accounts for under half of the shortfall where checked; the remainder is of unknown origin. The V and J calls and clone size come from that table; D and trimming were worked out from the DNA. Counted in this sample were some 190,000 clones; 70% to 75% of them appeared once. Of the sample, 4% to 5% falls within the top ten clones.

On this clone: Its binding antigen is unknown. No qualities accompany the bases; no much larger clone lies one base away.

Study-wide conclusions, independent of this receptor: Several of the top co-occurrence clusters appeared to be linked to parvovirus B19, influenza, CMV and Epstein-Barr virus, according to a later analysis. For the cohort, immune exposure information was limited to CMV serostatus. HLA typing was unavailable for some donors at each locus, so association tests used only the typed subset. Some IMGT-functional V segments, including TRBV6-2 and TRBV6-3, could not be distinguished by the 87-base-pair reads and were therefore excluded. Strong co-occurrence of HLA alleles, especially DR and DQ, made assigning TCR associations to individual alleles difficult. Roughly uniform sequencing depth across donors was assumed in presence/absence analyses, although this assumption may not hold. It was suggested by the authors that the approach could potentially be generalized to other disease states and immunological phenotypes. About 15 rarely observed V segments, including chromosome 9 orphons, were excluded from the earlier analysis of several hundred of the donors because counts were too low. The study listed 150 to 200 TCR beta chains as associated with cytomegalovirus. In both the original and validation cohorts, the classifier was reported to diagnose cytomegalovirus status with high specificity and sensitivity. Linkage disequilibrium might explain the correlated functional status among segregating V segments, but an unknown experimental factor could not be excluded. An earlier analysis of 587 of the donors showed that most TCR beta V segments appeared in productive rearrangements either about 87% or about 30% of the time, which broadly matched IMGT annotations. Only TCR beta chains were sequenced in this cohort, and the absence of alpha or paired-chain data limited detectable features. Most TCR sequences were seen in very few donors, while some public TCRs were found in many individuals. A few of the identified cytomegalovirus-associated TCR beta chains were confirmed in vitro to be specific for cytomegalovirus antigens. In a later analysis, TCR association rates were found to vary across HLA loci, with the most associated TCRs seen for DRB1 alleles and the fewest for HLA-C alleles. In a later analysis, around 15,000 TCR beta sequences were associated with specific HLA alleles at a false discovery rate of 0.05. In a later genetic analysis, a missense DCLRE1C variant was associated with V-gene and J-gene trimming of TCR beta chains, and the association was replicated in an independent cohort. A later analysis found that HLA-associated TCR beta chains were more clonally expanded and had lower generation probabilities than equally common non-associated chains. According to a later analysis, most CMV-associated TCR beta chains appeared to be HLA-restricted, and the HLA associations seemed to be driven largely by CMV exposure. In a later genetic analysis, fewer N-insertions in productive TCRs were reported among donors in an Asian-associated ancestry cluster than the roughly 700-donor mean. A group of highly shared sequence variants was considered likely to be a technical artifact of the sequencing pipeline. A further reported finding was that TCR beta sequences accurately predicted the HLA-A and HLA-B alleles for most subjects in the first cohort.

The chain employs TRBV19 and TRBJ2-1; no D gene is confidently identified. Sequenced material: PBMCs. The clonotype was recovered from a man aged 25 to 45 in good health and CMV-seropositive. The CDR3 has the sequence CASGSRNNEQFF. The nucleotide sequence reads as follows: TGTGCCAGTGGCTCTAGGAACAATGAGCAGTTCTTC. Reference TRBV19 and TRBJ2-1 genes cover what lies past the CDR3, so the full variable domain is DGGITQSPKYLFRKEGQNVTLSCEQNLNHDAMYWYRQDPGQGLRLIYYSQIVNDFQKGDIAEGYSVSREKKESFPLTVTSAQKNPTAFYLCASGSRNNEQFFGPGTRLTVL.